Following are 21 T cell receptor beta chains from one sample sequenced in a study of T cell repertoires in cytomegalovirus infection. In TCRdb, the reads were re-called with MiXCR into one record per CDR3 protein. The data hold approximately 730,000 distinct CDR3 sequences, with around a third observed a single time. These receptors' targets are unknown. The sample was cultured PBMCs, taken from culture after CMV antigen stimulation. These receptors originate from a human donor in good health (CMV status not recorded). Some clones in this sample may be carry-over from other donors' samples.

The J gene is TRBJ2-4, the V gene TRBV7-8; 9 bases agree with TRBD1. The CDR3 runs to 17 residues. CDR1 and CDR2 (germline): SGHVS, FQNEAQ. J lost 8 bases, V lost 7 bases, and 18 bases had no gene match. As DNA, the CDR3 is TGTGCCAGCAAACCCTTCCTACCGGGACAGGGATCGCACATTCAGTACTTC. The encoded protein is CASKPFLPGQGSHIQYF.

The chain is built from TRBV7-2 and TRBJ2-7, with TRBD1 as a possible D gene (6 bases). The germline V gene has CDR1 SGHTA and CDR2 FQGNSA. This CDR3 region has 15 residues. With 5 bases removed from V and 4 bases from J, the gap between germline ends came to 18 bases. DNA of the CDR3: TGTGCCAGCAGCCCGTCGACAGGACGGATATACGAGCAGTACTTC. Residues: CASSPSTGRIYEQYF.

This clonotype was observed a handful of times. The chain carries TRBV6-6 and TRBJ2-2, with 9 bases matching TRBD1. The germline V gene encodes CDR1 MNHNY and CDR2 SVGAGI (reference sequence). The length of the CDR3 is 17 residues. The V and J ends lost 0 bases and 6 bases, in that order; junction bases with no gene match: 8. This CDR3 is CASSYSPPGTGSGELFF. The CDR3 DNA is TGTGCCAGCAGTTACTCGCCACCCGGGACAGGGTCCGGGGAGCTGTTTTTT.

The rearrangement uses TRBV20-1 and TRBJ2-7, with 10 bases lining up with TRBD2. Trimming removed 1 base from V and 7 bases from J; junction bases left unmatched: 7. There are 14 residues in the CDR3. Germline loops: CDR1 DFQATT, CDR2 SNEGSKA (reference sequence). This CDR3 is CSARASGRAREQYF. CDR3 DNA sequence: TGCAGTGCTAGAGCTAGCGGGAGAGCTAGGGAGCAGTACTTC.

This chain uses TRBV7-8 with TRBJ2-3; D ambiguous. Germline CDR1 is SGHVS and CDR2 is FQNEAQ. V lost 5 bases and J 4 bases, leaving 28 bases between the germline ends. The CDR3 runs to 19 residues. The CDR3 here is CASSKLAVRLVSLPDTQYF. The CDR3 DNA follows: TGTGCCAGCAGCAAATTAGCTGTTCGCTTGGTGAGCTTACCAGATACGCAGTATTTT.

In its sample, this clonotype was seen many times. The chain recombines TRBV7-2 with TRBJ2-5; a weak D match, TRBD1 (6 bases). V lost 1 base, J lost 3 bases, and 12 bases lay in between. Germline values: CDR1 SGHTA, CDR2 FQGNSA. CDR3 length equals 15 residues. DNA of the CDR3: TGTGCCAGCAGCTTAGGAGGGGGTGGGAAAGAGACCCAGTACTTC. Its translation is CASSLGGGGKETQYF.

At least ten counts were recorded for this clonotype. The chain's CDR3 is CASSPVGRRSTEAFF. The CDR3, as DNA: TGTGCCAGCAGCCCGGTCGGTCGCAGGTCTACTGAAGCTTTCTTT. The chain has TRBV7-2 and TRBJ1-1, with no clear D. Trimming left V 5 bases short and J 5 bases short, with 18 bases between. Germline V gives CDR1 SGHTA, CDR2 FQGNSA. The CDR3 is made up of 15 amino acids.

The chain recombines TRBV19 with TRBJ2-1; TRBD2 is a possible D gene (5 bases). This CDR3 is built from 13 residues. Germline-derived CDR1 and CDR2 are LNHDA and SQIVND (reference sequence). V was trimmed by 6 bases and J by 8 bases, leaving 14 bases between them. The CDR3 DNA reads TGTGCCAGTAGCATCAAACTAGGCGATGAGCAGTTCTTC. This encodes CASSIKLGDEQFF.

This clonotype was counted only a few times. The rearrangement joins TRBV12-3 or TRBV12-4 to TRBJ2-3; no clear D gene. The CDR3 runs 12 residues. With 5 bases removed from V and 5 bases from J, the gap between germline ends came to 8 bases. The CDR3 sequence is CASSHSGDTQYF. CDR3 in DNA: TGTGCCAGCAGTCATTCGGGAGATACGCAGTATTTT.

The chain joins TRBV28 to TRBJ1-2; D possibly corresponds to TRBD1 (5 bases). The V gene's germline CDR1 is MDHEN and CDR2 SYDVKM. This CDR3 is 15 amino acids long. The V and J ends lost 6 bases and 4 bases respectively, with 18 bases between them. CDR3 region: CASRAEGAGFYGYTF. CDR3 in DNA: TGTGCCAGCAGGGCGGAAGGGGCGGGGTTCTATGGCTACACCTTC.

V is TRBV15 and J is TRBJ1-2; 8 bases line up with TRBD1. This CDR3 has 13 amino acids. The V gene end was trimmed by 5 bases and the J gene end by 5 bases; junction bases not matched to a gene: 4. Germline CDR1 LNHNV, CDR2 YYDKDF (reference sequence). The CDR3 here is CATSGRTGYGYTF. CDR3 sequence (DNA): TGTGCCACCAGCGGCCGGACAGGGTATGGCTACACCTTC. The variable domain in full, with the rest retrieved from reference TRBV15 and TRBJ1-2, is DAMVIQNPRYQVTQFGKPVTLSCSQTLNHNVMYWYQQKSSQAPKLLFHYYDKDFNNEADTPDNFQSRRPNTSFCFLDIRSPGLGDTAMYLCATSGRTGYGYTFGSGTRLTVV.

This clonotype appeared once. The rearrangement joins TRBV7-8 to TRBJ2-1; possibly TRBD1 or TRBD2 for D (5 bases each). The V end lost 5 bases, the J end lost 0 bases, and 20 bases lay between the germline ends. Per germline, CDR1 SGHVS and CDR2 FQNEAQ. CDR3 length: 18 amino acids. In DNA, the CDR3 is TGTGCCAGCAGCGGAAGGGGAGAGAGGCGGAGCTCCTACAATGAGCAGTTCTTC. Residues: CASSGRGERRSSYNEQFF. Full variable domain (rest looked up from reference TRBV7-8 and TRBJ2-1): GAGVSQSPRYKVAKRGQDVALRCDPISGHVSLFWYQQALGQGPEFLTYFQNEAQLDKSGLPSDRFFAERPEGSVSTLKIQRTQQEDSAVYLCASSGRGERRSSYNEQFFGPGTRLTVL.

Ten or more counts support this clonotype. CDR3 DNA: TGTGCCAGCAGCCCAATCGCGGGGAATAATGAAAAACTGTTTTTT. As protein: CASSPIAGNNEKLFF. V gene TRBV7-6 combines with J gene TRBJ1-4, with D unresolved. V was trimmed by 5 bases and J by 4 bases, leaving 14 bases between them. The germline V gene has CDR1 SGHVS and CDR2 FNYEAQ. The CDR3 length is 15 residues.

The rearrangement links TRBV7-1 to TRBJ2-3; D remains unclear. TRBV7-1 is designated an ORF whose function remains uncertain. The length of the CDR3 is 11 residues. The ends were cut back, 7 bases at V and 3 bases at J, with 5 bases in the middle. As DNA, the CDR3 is TGTGCCAGCAAAACAACAGATACGCAGTATTTT. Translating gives CASKTTDTQYF.

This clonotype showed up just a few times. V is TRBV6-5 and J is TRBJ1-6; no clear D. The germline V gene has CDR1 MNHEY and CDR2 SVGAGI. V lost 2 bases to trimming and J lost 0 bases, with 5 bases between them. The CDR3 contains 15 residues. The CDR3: CASSYDSSYNSPLHF. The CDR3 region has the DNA TGTGCCAGCAGTTACGATAGCTCCTATAATTCACCCCTCCACTTT.

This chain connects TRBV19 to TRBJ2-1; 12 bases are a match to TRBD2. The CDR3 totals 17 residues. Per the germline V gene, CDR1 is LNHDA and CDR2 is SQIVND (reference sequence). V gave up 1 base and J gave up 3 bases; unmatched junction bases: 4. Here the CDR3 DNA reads TGTGCCAGTAGTATAGGCATACTAGCGGGGGGCTACAATGAGCAGTTCTTC. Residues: CASSIGILAGGYNEQFF.

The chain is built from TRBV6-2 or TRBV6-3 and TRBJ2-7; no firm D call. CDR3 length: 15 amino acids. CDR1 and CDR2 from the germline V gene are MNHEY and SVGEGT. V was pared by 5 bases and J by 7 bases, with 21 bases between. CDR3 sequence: CASSLSGVYYAEQYF. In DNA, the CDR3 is TGTGCCAGCAGTCTTAGTGGGGTTTACTACGCTGAGCAGTACTTC.

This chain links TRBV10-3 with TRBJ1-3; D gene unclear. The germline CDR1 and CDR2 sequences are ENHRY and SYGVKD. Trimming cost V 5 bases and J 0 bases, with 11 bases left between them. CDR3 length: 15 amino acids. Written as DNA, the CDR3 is TGTGCCATCAGTCCGGACGGGAACTCTGGAAACACCATATATTTT. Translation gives CAISPDGNSGNTIYF.

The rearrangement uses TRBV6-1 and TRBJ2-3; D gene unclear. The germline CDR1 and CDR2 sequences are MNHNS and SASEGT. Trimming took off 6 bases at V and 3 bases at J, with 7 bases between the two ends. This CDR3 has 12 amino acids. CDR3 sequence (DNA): TGTGCCAGCAGAAGAAATACAGATACGCAGTATTTT. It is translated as CASRRNTDTQYF.

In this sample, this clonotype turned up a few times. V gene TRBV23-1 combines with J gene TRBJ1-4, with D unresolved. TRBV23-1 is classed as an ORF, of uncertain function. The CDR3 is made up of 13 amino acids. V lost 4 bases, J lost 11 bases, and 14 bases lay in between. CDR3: CASSPPRSCKLFF. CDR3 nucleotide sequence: TGCGCCAGCAGTCCCCCGAGGTCATGTAAACTGTTTTTT.

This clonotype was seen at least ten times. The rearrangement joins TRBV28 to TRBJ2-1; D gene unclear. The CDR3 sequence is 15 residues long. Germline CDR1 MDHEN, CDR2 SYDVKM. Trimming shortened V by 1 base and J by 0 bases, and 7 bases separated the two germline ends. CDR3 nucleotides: TGTGCCAGCAGTTTATTTACAGTCTCCTACAATGAGCAGTTCTTC. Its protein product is CASSLFTVSYNEQFF.